The present entry profiles one TCR beta chain with its context. In this sample, this clone turned up a few times. Which antigen it targets is not known. The input lacks base qualities; no much larger clone sits a single base away. V drops 2 bases and J drops 0 bases, leaving 11 bases in between. Looking up the germline V gene yields CDR1 SGHVS and CDR2 FQNEAQ. The CDR3 covers 16 residues, taking in both the cysteine and the phenylalanine. Only the CDR3 portion is preserved as DNA: 48 bases, with reading frame beginning at the first base. These data come from a study of blood T cell repertoires in COVID-19 (dated by TCRdb to 2018 to 2021). About the study as a whole: Collaborator samples came from the United States, Italy and Spain and covered acute and convalescent phases of COVID-19. The material from the prospective study consisted of cDNA or gDNA derived from T cells, B-cell-depleted T cells, or PBMCs. The samples were drawn from two sources: the first 160 participants of the ongoing ImmuneRACE study, and 1,000 to 1,500 subjects contributed by 6 global collaborators. The sample metadata nearly always contained a de-identified subject ID, COVID-19 status, age in years and sex. Where HLA class I and class II types were available, the types were taken from metadata supplied by the sample provider, not from assay-based typing. Deeply sampled blood TCRbeta repertoires from subjects exposed to, actively infected with, or recovered from COVID-19 were included in the dataset. The repertoires were released in a freely available public database intended as a resource for research on the immune response to SARS-CoV-2.

TCRbeta CDR3 regions were amplified from genomic DNA by means of the immunoSEQ Assay, a bias-controlled multiplex PCR. Turning to the authors' computational methods: Within the assay, amplification of reference gene primers was used to estimate how many nucleated cells each sample contained. To quantify the absolute abundance of each unique TCRbeta CDR3 rearrangement, sequence reads were collapsed and filtered. For each sample, productive Simpson clonality was calculated by taking the square root of Simpson's diversity index across productive rearrangements. What TCRdb holds here is the immuneACCESS table cut down to in-frame rearrangements. Part of the clones is not present; checked against another copy, under half of the missing clones reflect an unresolved V gene, and the others are unexplained. The V and J calls and clone size come from that table; D and trimming were worked out from the DNA. The sample profile shows around 380,000 clones; roughly 86% of them were found once. The ten largest clones take up 1% to 1.5% of the sample.

Participants in the prospective study were enrolled through a virtual design, were aged roughly 18 to 100 years, and lived in 24 United States geographic areas. In the prospective study, participants were assigned to cohorts based on the clinical history participants reported in a screening survey and a study questionnaire. Recovered participants in ImmuneRACE Cohort 3 were defined by two consecutive negative NP/OP PCR tests, clearance by a healthcare professional, or resolution of symptoms. In the prospective study, whole blood, serum and a nasopharyngeal or oropharyngeal swab were collected from each participant by mobile phlebotomists. Prospective study participants could optionally give additional blood draws and questionnaires over a roughly 2-month period. Prospective study blood samples were shipped either frozen or at room temperature before DNA extraction. Overall study outcomes, separate from this receptor: How much clinical and demographic metadata was included differed by source and by participant, and the metadata was provided uncurated.

This clonotype was sampled from a man in his thirties or forties who had recovered from COVID-19. The sequence is built from TRBV7-8 and TRBJ1-3, with the D gene call left open. Sequencing was done on a sample of PBMCs or T cells enriched from blood (not recorded which). The CDR3 protein is CASSLMRASSGNTIYF. The nucleotides read TGTGCCAGCAGCTTAATGAGGGCCAGCTCTGGAAACACCATATATTTT.